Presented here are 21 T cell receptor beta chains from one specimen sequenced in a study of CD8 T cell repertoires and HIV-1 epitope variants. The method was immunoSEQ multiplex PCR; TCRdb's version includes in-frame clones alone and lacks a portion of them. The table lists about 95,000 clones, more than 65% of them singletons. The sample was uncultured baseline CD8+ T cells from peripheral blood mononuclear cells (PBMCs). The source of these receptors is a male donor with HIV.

The DNA for the CDR3 is TGTGCCAGCAGCCCTGTCGGGGGGCCCCTCTTACAGTTCTTC. Protein sequence: CASSPVGGPLLQFF. This chain joins TRBV14 and TRBJ2-1; possible D gene TRBD2, 7 bases. The V end lost 4 bases, the J end lost 13 bases, and 20 bases lay between the germline ends. The CDR3 length is 14 residues. Germline lookup yields CDR1 SGHDN and CDR2 FVKESK.

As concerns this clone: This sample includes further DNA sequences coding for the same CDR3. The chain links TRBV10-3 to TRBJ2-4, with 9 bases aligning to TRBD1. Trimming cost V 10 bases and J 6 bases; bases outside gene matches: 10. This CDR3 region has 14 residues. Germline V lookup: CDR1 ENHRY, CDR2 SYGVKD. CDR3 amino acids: CATMPGQGGNIQYF. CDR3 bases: TGTGCCACCATGCCGGGACAGGGAGGAAACATTCAGTACTTC.

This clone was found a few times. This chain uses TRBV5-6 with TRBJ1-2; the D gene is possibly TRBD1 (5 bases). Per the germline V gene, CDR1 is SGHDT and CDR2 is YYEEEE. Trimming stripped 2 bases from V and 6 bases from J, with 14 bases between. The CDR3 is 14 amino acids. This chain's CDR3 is CASSLDGAYDGYTF. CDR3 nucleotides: TGTGCCAGCAGCTTAGATGGGGCGTACGATGGCTACACCTTC.

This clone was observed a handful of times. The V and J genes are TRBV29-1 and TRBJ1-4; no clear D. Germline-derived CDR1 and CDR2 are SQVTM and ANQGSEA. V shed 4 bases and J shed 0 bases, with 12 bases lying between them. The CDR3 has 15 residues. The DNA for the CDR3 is TGCAGCGTTGGCACCCGGTCGGCAACTAATGAAAAACTGTTTTTT. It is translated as CSVGTRSATNEKLFF.

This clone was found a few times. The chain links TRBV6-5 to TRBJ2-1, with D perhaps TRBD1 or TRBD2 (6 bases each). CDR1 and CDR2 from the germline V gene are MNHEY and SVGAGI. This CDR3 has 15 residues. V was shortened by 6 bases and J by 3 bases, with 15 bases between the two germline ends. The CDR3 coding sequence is TGTGCCAGCAGGCCAGAGGGGGGCCGCTACAATGAGCAGTTCTTC. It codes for CASRPEGGRYNEQFF.

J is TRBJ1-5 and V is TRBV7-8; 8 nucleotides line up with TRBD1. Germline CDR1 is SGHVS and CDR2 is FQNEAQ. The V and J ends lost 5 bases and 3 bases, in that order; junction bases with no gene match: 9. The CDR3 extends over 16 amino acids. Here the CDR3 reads CASSPGQGGFNQPQHF. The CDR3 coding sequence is TGTGCCAGCAGCCCTGGACAGGGTGGTTTCAATCAGCCCCAGCATTTT. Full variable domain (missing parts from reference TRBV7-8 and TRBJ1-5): GAGVSQSPRYKVAKRGQDVALRCDPISGHVSLFWYQQALGQGPEFLTYFQNEAQLDKSGLPSDRFFAERPEGSVSTLKIQRTQQEDSAVYLCASSPGQGGFNQPQHFGDGTRLSIL.

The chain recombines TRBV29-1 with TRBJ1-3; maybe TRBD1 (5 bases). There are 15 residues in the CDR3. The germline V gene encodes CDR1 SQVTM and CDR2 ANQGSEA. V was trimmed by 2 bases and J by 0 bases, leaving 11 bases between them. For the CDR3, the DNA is TGCAGCGTTGAAAAGGAGGGGTACTCTGGAAACACCATATATTTT. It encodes CSVEKEGYSGNTIYF.

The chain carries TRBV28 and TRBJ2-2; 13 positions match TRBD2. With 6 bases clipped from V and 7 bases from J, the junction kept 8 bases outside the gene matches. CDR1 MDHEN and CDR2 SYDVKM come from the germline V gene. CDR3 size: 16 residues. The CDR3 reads CASSQTSGRAFGELFF. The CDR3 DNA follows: TGTGCCAGCAGCCAAACTAGCGGGAGGGCCTTCGGGGAGCTGTTTTTT.

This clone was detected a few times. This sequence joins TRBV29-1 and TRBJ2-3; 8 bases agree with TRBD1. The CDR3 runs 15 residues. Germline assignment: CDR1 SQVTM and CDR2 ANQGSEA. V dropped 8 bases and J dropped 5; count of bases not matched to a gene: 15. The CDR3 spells CSSSTTRGREDTQYF. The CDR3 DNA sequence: TGCAGCTCAAGCACAACCAGGGGGCGGGAAGATACGCAGTATTTT.

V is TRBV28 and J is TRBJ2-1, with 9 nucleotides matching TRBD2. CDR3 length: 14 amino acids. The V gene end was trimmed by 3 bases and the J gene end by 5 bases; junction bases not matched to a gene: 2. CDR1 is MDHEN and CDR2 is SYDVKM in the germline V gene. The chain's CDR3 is CASSFAGGDNEQFF. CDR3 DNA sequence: TGTGCCAGCAGTTTTGCGGGAGGGGACAATGAGCAGTTCTTC.

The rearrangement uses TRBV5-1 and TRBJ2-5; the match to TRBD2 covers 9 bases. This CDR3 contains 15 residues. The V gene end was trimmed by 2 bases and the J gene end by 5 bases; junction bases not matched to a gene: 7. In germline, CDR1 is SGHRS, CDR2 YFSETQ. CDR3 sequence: CASSFSGGAGETQYF. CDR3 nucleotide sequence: TGCGCCAGCAGCTTTAGCGGGGGCGCCGGCGAGACCCAGTACTTC.

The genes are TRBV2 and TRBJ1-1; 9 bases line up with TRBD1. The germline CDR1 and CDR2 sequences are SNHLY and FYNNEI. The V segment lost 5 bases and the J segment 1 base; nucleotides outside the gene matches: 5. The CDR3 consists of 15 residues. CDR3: CASSRTGEENTEAFF. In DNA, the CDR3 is TGTGCCAGCAGTAGGACAGGGGAAGAGAACACTGAAGCTTTCTTT. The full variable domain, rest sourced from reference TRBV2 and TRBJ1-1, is EPEVTQTPSHQVTQMGQEVILRCVPISNHLYFYWYRQILGQKVEFLVSFYNNEISEKSEIFDDQFSVERPDGSNFTLKIRSTKLEDSAMYFCASSRTGEENTEAFFGQGTRLTVV.

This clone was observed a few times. The chain's CDR3 is CASSLRENYEQYF. As DNA, the CDR3 is TGTGCCAGTAGTTTGAGGGAGAACTACGAGCAGTACTTC. The chain combines TRBV19 with TRBJ2-7, with a tentative D call TRBD2 (5 bases). Germline-derived CDR1 and CDR2 are LNHDA and SQIVND (reference sequence). Trimming removed 5 bases at V and 3 bases at J, with 11 bases between. CDR3 size: 13 residues. Looking up the rest from reference TRBV19 and TRBJ2-7 gives the full variable domain: DGGITQSPKYLFRKEGQNVTLSCEQNLNHDAMYWYRQDPGQGLRLIYYSQIVNDFQKGDIAEGYSVSREKKESFPLTVTSAQKNPTAFYLCASSLRENYEQYFGPGTRLTVT.

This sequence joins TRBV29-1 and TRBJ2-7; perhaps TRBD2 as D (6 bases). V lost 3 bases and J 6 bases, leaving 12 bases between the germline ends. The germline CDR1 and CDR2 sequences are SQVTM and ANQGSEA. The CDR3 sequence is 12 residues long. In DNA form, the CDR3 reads TGCAGCGTTGACGGCGGAGGGGTCGAGCAGTACTTC. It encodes CSVDGGGVEQYF.

The CDR3 DNA follows: TGTGCCAGCCTGGGCCGTCACACTGAAGCTTTCTTT. Protein sequence: CASLGRHTEAFF. The chain joins TRBV7-2 to TRBJ1-1, with no clear D. V gave up 8 bases and J gave up 3 bases, with 10 bases separating them. The CDR3 spans 12 residues. Germline V CDR1 and CDR2: SGHTA, FQGNSA.

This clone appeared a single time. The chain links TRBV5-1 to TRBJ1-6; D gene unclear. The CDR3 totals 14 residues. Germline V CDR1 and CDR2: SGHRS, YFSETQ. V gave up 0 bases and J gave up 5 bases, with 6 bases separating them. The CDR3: CASSLGRDNSPLHF. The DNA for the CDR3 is TGCGCCAGCAGCTTGGGACGGGATAATTCACCCCTCCACTTT.

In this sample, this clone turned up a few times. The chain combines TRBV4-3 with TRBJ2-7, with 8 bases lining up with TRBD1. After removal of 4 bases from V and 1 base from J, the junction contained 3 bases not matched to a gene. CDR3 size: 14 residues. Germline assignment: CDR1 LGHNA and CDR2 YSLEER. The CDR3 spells CASSRDRGSYEQYF. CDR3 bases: TGCGCCAGCAGCCGAGACAGGGGATCCTACGAGCAGTACTTC.

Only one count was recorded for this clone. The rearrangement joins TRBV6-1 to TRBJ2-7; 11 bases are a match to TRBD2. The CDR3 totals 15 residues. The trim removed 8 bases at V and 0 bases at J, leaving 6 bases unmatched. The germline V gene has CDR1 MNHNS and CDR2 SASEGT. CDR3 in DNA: TGTGCCAGCGGAACTAGCGGGGGTCACTCCTACGAGCAGTACTTC. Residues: CASGTSGGHSYEQYF.

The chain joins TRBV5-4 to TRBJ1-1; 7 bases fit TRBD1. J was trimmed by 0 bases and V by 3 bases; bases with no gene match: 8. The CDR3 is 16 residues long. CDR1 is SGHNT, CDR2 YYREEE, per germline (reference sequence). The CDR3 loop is CASSYPTGPLNTEAFF. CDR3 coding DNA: TGTGCCAGCAGCTACCCGACAGGGCCCCTGAACACTGAAGCTTTCTTT.

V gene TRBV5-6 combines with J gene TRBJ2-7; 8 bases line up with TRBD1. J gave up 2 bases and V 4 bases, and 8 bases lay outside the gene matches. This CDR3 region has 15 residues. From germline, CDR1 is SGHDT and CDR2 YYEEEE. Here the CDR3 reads CASSQRTGITYEQYF. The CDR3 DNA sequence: TGTGCCAGCAGCCAGAGGACAGGGATAACCTACGAGCAGTACTTC.

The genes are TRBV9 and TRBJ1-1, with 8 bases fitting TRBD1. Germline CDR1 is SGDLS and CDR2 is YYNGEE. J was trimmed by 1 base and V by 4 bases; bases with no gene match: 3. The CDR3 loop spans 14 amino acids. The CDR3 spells CASSPGTGNTEAFF. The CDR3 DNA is TGTGCCAGCAGCCCTGGGACAGGGAACACTGAAGCTTTCTTT.